The text below deals with one T cell receptor (beta chain). The length of the CDR3 is 16 residues. The V segment lost 1 base and the J segment 2 bases; nucleotides outside the gene matches: 3. Germline V gene lookup returns CDR1 SEHNR and CDR2 FQNEAQ (reference sequence). This specimen belongs to a study of shared clonotypes between healthy human individuals. TCRdb's table, derived via immunoSEQ multiplex PCR, lists solely in-frame clones and lacks some. The repertoire holds 2 million to 2.5 million clones, with about 90% as singletons. The rearrangement uses TRBV7-9 and TRBJ2-2, with 8 bases fitting TRBD1. The TCR was taken from a man between 18 and 35 years old in good health. Some clones in this sample may be carry-over from other donors' samples. Sequenced input: naive CD4+ T cells from PBMCs. Subset: CD45RA+ positively selected. As DNA, the CDR3 is TGTGCCAGCAGCTTAGGGACAGGGTATAACACCGGGGAGCTGTTTTTT. It translates to CASSLGTGYNTGELFF. Full variable domain (rest looked up from reference TRBV7-9 and TRBJ2-2): DTGVSQNPRHKITKRGQNVTFRCDPISEHNRLYWYRQTLGQGPEFLTYFQNEAQLEKSRLLSDRFSAERPKGSFSTLEIQRTEQGDSAMYLCASSLGTGYNTGELFFGEGSRLTVL.